This T cell receptor beta chain was identified during a study of shared clonotypes between healthy human individuals (TCRdb year 2020). Concerning the study at large: Three men and a couple of women, aged 18 to 49 years, made up the cohort. For each donor, CD4 naive and CD4 memory were each given three plates, CD8 naive was given two plates, and CD8 memory was given one plate. The study deeply sequenced blood TCR repertoires of five healthy adults to estimate repertoire size and the extent of clonotype sharing between individuals. Different laboratories and diverse techniques were used to prepare libraries and sequence TCR repertoires, to increase sequencing depth and limit assay-specific biases. Leukapheresis yielded between about 0.85 and 10 billion PBMCs per donor.

The donors were healthy, HIV-negative adults with no recently reported acute infections or vaccinations. Every donor was a Caucasian adult living in Nashville, Tennessee, USA. CD4+ T cells were enriched by magnetic negative selection; naive cells were then positively selected on CD45RA, and the negative fraction formed the memory subset. After blood collection by leukapheresis, PBMCs were isolated using Ficoll-Histopaque density gradient centrifugation and then cryopreserved in the vapor phase of liquid nitrogen. Analytical flow cytometry was used to check the purity and quantity of every magnetically sorted T cell population. From each sorted fraction, genomic DNA was isolated and quantified by UV absorbance on a Nanodrop 2000c. Based on the germline V gene, the CDR1 and CDR2 sequences are SGHRS and YFSETQ. Trimming accounts for 0 bases at V and 5 bases at J, while the number of junction bases matched to no gene is 3. The CDR3 runs 15 amino acids, cysteine and phenylalanine included. Of the read, only the CDR3 DNA is kept; its 45 bases are in frame from base 1.

Overall study results and their limits: Around 5.4% of naive CD4, 3% to 4% of naive CD8, 2.3% of memory CD4, and less than 0.45% of memory CD8 clonotypes were shared across four donors. Larger estimated clonotype richness was generally found for naive subsets than for memory subsets. Higher generation probabilities were observed for clonotypes shared by all four sorted-subset donors than for non-shared clonotypes. Only blood was sampled, and tissue TCR repertoires likely differ from those in blood. Based on pairwise subsampling, the degree of clonotype sharing among donors was expected to be affected by sequencing depth. Because the study included only a small number of donors, the genetic and exposure-history diversity represented was limited. Even with the large sequencing depth, rarefaction of the sorted-subset datasets indicated that sequencing was incomplete.

Using the deep immunoSEQ assay, TCR CDR3 regions were amplified from genomic DNA by multiplex PCR. Genomic DNA extracted from each cell subset was distributed evenly over all wells of several immunoSEQ 96-well plates, and each plate served as one replicate. For sorted subsets, each replicate PCR was loaded with roughly 0.2 ug genomic DNA, equivalent to roughly 30,000 T cell genomes. The purified libraries were quantified using a Qubit 3.0 fluorometer, sized with a Bioanalyzer 2100, and then quantified again using the KAPA Library Quantification kit. A separate single-read 150-cycle Illumina NextSeq 550 flow cell was used to sequence each immunoSEQ 96-well plate. As for the authors' bioinformatics: Because the immunoSEQ output included only junctional sequences and no quality scores, the filtering could not be the same as the filtering used for full-length reads. Sequences were annotated with PyIR, a Python wrapper for IgBLAST v1.9, and V/J genes and CDR3 were assigned using IMGT germline references. Reads were removed for weak V/J assignments (E-value above 1e-6), missing CDR3, stop codons, out-of-frame junctions, or ambiguous translated residues. V3J clonotypes were defined as sequences sharing the same inferred V gene, J gene, and CDR3 amino acid sequence. Percentage overlap between repertoires was computed as shared unique clonotypes divided by the size of the smaller repertoire. Three approaches were used to assess repertoire richness: RTK rarefaction, the Chao1 estimator, and Recon v2.1 estimates of unobserved clonotypes. Generation probabilities were computed with OLGA for all TCRbeta clonotypes obtained by the gDNA method from four donors. TCRdb took this table from immuneACCESS and kept in-frame rearrangements with V and J called. Such tables lack part of the clones; where checked against another copy, unresolved V genes explain under half of the gap, and the rest is unexplained. The V and J calls and clone size were taken over from that table, and D and trimming were inferred from the DNA. Present in this sample are nearly 1 million clones, 76% of which were seen just once. Around 1.5% of the sample belongs to the ten largest clones.

Turning to this clone: It lacks a known antigen. The input lacks base qualities; no much larger clone sits a single base away.

The rearrangement joined TRBV5-1 to TRBJ2-1, with TRBD2 identical over 9 junction bases. Sequenced: memory CD4+ T cells sorted from blood. The cell subset or site label on this specimen signifies: CD45RA-negative fraction. The clonotype comes from a man younger than 35 in good health. The nucleotide sequence is TGCGCCAGCAGCTTGGGGCTAGCGGGGAACAATGAGCAGTTCTTC. Its translation is CASSLGLAGNNEQFF.